These 7 T cell receptor beta chains originate from one sample sequenced in a study of early T cells in non-severe SARS-CoV-2 infection. MiXCR was run by TCRdb on the 5' RACE reads, yielding one entry per CDR3 protein. The data show some 60,000 distinct CDR3 sequences, about 9.8% seen once. Sequences were obtained from whole blood. These receptor sequences come from an adult who was a healthcare worker with PCR-confirmed SARS-CoV-2 infection or an uninfected control (not recorded which).

This clonotype qualifies as medium-sized (0.01 to 0.1%). The chain recombines TRBV7-2 with TRBJ2-5; 8 nucleotides match TRBD1. Losses at the gene ends were 4 bases for V and 6 bases for J; bases not matched to a gene: 7. Germline-derived CDR1 and CDR2 are SGHTA and FQGNSA. The CDR3 loop spans 14 amino acids. In DNA form, the CDR3 reads TGTGCCAGCAGCTCTCCGGGACAGGACCAGACCCAGTACTTC. Translating it yields CASSSPGQDQTQYF.

This clonotype was seen more than once but under ten times. The chain links TRBV7-2 to TRBJ2-3, with TRBD2 matching 10 bases. The CDR3 is 15 residues long. The ends lost 5 bases at V and 2 bases at J; junction bases unmatched: 4. The germline V gene has CDR1 SGHTA and CDR2 FQGNSA. The CDR3 nucleotides read TGTGCCAGCAGCGTGGGACTAGCGCTCACAGATACGCAGTATTTT. The encoded protein is CASSVGLALTDTQYF.

The table lists this clonotype with a few counts. The genes are TRBV12-3 or TRBV12-4 and TRBJ2-1; TRBD2 matches at 8 bases. Trimming at V came to 5 bases and at J to 15 bases, leaving 9 bases not matched to a gene. The CDR3 loop spans 12 amino acids. CDR3 in amino acids: CASSPGTSNPFF. For the CDR3, the DNA is TGTGCCAGCAGTCCGGGGACTAGTAATCCGTTCTTC.

This clonotype was detected many times. The chain is built from TRBV29-1 and TRBJ2-7, with D perhaps given as TRBD1 or TRBD2 (6 bases each). CDR3 length: 14 residues. Germline V gives CDR1 SQVTM, CDR2 ANQGSEA. Between the trimmed V and J ends, which lost 4 bases and 5 bases, there was a span of 18 bases. The CDR3 protein is CSVARLQGGDEQYF. CDR3 nucleotides: TGCAGCGTTGCCAGATTACAGGGCGGGGACGAGCAGTACTTC.

The chain couples TRBV20-1 to TRBJ2-7, with D possibly TRBD2 on 5 matching bases. This CDR3 has 17 residues. The germline V gene has CDR1 DFQATT and CDR2 SNEGSKA (reference sequence). The V end lost 1 base, the J end lost 6 bases, and 25 bases lay between the germline ends. The DNA of the CDR3 is TGCAGTGCTAGAGTTAGACTACTAGGAGCCTTGGGTACCGAGCAGTACTTC. It yields the protein CSARVRLLGALGTEQYF.

At least ten counts were recorded for this clonotype. The gene calls are TRBV5-6 and TRBJ1-1; tentative D call: TRBD1 (6 bases). There are 12 residues in the CDR3. Trimming took off 5 bases at V and 4 bases at J, with 9 bases between the two ends. Germline loops: CDR1 SGHDT, CDR2 YYEEEE. DNA of the CDR3: TGTGCCAGCAGGAAGACAGGCACTGAAGCTTTCTTT. It encodes CASRKTGTEAFF.

This clonotype occurred many times. The chain combines TRBV20-1 with TRBJ2-1; 11 nucleotides agree with TRBD2. Germline CDR1 is DFQATT and CDR2 is SNEGSKA (reference sequence). The CDR3 runs 15 residues. Germline trimming cut 5 bases from V and 7 bases from J; bases unmatched to any gene: 10. The CDR3 reads CSAPTSGRTLNEQFF. In nucleotides, the CDR3 is TGCAGTGCTCCTACTAGCGGGAGAACATTGAATGAGCAGTTCTTC.